This TCR beta chain was recovered during a study of metastatic and nonmetastatic thyroid tumors. Study outcomes and limitations: Malignant thyroid tumors reportedly had TCR beta diversity that was significantly higher than in benign nodules, in blood and tumor.

As concerns this clone: The antigen remains undetermined. A clone one base away is much larger, so this may be a read error.

TCRdb reanalyzed the PCR reads via MiXCR. Of tens of thousands of clones listed, less than 25% are singletons. Germline V CDR1 and CDR2: ENHRY, SYGVKD. This CDR3 contains 15 residues. Patients underwent thyroid surgery, and none had received any treatment before it. Sequenced material: blood. The J gene is TRBJ2-3, the V gene TRBV10-3; D might be TRBD2 (6 bases). The clonotype comes from a male donor with papillary thyroid cancer or a benign thyroid nodule (not recorded which). Some clones in this sample may be carry-over from other donors' samples. The CDR3 loop is CSISGGGRKADTQYF. CDR3 in DNA: TGTTCCATCAGTGGTGGGGGGAGAAAGGCAGATACGCAGTATTTT.